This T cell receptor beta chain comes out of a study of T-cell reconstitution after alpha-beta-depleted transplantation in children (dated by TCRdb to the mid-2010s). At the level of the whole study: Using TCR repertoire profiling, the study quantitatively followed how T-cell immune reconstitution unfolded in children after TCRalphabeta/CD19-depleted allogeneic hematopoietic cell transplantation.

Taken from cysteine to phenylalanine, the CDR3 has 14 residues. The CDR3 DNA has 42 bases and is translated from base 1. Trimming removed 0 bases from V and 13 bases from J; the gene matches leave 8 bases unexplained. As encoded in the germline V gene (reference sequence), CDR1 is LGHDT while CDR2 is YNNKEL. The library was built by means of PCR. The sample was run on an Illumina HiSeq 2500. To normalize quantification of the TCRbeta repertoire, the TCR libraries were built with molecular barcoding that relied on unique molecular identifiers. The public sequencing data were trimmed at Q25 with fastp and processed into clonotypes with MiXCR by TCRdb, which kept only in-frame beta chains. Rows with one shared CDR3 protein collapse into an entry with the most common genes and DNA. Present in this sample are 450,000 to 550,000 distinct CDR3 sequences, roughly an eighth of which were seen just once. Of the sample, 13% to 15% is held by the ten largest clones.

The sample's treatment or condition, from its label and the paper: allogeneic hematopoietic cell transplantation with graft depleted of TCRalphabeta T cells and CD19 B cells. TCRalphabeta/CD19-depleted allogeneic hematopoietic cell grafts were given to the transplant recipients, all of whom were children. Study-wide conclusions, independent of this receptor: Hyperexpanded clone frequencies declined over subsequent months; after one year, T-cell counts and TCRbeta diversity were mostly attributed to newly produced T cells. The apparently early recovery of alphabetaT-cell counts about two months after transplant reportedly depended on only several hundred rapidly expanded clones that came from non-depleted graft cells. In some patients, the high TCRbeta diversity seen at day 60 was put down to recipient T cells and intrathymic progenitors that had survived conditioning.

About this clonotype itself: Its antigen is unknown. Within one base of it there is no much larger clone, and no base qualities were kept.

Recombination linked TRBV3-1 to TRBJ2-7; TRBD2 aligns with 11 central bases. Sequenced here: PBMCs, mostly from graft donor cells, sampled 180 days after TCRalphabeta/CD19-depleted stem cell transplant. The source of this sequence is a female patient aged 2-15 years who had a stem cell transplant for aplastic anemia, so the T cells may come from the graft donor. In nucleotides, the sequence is TGTGCCAGCAGCCAAGATCGCACTAGCGGGAGTAATTACTTC. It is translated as CASSQDRTSGSNYF.